What follows are 3 T cell receptor beta chains derived from one specimen sequenced in a study of blood T cell repertoires in COVID-19. Some clones are missing from TCRdb's copy, which holds only in-frame ones; the method was immunoSEQ multiplex PCR. The sample contains under 200,000 clones, around 80% of which appear only once. Sequencing input: peripheral blood. The receptor set was obtained from a man between 60 and 75 years old with acute or convalescent COVID-19.

This chain joins TRBV25-1 and TRBJ2-2; TRBD2 might be the D (5 bases). The CDR3 has 13 amino acids. Trimming took 2 bases from V and 10 from J, leaving 11 bases between them. From germline, CDR1 is MGHDK and CDR2 SYGVNS. CDR3 in amino acids: CASSEGGLAELFF. CDR3 nucleotides: TGTGCCAGCAGTGAAGGCGGGCTCGCGGAGCTGTTTTTT.

The chain couples TRBV5-1 to TRBJ1-6; 7 bases agree with TRBD1. The CDR3 length is 16 residues. J lost 7 bases, V lost 0 bases, and 7 bases had no gene match. Germline CDR1 reads SGHRS; CDR2 reads YFSETQ. In nucleotides, the CDR3 is TGCGCCAGCAGCTTGGGAGGGGGACAGTGGAATTCACCCCTCCACTTT. Translation gives CASSLGGGQWNSPLHF. The whole variable domain, filled in from reference TRBV5-1 and TRBJ1-6, reads KAGVTQTPRYLIKTRGQQVTLSCSPISGHRSVSWYQQTPGQGLQFLFEYFSETQRNKGNFPGRFSGRQFSNSRSEMNVSTLELGDSALYLCASSLGGGQWNSPLHFGNGTRLTVT.

This clone was detected only a few times. This chain uses TRBV7-8 with TRBJ1-6; D unclear. V dropped 4 bases and J dropped 8 bases, with 15 bases sitting between them. The V gene's germline CDR1 is SGHVS and CDR2 FQNEAQ. The CDR3 spans 15 residues. CDR3 nucleotides: TGTGCCAGCAGCTATACTCCCGGGTTAGATTCACCCCTCCACTTT. Translating gives CASSYTPGLDSPLHF.